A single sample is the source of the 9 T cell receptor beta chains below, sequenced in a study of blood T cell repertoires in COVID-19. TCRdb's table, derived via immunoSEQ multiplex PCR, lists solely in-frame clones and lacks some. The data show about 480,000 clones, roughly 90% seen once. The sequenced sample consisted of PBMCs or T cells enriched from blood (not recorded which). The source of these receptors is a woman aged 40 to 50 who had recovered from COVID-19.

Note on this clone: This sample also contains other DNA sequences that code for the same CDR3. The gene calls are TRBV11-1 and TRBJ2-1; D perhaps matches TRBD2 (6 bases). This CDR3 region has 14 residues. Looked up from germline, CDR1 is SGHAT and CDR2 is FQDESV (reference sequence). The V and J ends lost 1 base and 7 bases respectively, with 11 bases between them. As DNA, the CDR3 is TGTGCCAGCAGCTTAGTGGCGGGGAATAATGAGCAGTTCTTC. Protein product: CASSLVAGNNEQFF. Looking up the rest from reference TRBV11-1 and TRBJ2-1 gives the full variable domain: EAEVAQSPRYKITEKSQAVAFWCDPISGHATLYWYRQILGQGPELLVQFQDESVVDDSQLPKDRFSAERLKGVDSTLKIQPAELGDSAMYLCASSLVAGNNEQFFGPGTRLTVL.

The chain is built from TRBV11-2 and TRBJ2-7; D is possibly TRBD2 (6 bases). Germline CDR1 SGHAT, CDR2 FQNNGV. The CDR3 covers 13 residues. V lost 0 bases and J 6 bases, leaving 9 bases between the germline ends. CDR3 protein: CASSLELGGEQYF. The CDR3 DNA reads TGTGCCAGCAGCTTAGAATTGGGGGGCGAGCAGTACTTC. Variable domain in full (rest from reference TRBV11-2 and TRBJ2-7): EAGVAQSPRYKIIEKRQSVAFWCNPISGHATLYWYQQILGQGPKLLIQFQNNGVVDDSQLPKDRFSAERLKGVDSTLKIQPAKLEDSAVYLCASSLELGGEQYFGPGTRLTVT.

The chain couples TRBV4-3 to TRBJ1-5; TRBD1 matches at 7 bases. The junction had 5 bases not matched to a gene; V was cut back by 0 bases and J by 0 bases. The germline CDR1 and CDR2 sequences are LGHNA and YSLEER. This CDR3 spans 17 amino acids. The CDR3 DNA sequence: TGCGCCAGCAGCCAAGAACTAGGGACAGATAGCAATCAGCCCCAGCATTTT. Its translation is CASSQELGTDSNQPQHF.

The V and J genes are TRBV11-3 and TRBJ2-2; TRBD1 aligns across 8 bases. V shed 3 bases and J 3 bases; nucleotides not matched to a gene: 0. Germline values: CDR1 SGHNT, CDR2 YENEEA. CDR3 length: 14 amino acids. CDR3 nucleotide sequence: TGTGCCAGCAGCTTGACAGGGGACACCGGGGAGCTGTTTTTT. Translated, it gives CASSLTGDTGELFF.

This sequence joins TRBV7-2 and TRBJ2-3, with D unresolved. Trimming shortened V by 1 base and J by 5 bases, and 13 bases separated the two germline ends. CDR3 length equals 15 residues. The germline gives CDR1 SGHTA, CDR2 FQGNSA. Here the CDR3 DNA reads TGTGCCAGCAGCTTAGTCGGTCTCGCGGAAGATACGCAGTATTTT. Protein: CASSLVGLAEDTQYF.

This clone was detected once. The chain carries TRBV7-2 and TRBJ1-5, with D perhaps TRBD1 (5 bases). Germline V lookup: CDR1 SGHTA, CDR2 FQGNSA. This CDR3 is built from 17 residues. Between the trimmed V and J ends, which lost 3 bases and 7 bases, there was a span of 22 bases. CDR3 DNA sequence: TGTGCCAGCAGCTTCCAATATATGGATACGGGGGGACAGCCCCAGCATTTT. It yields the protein CASSFQYMDTGGQPQHF.

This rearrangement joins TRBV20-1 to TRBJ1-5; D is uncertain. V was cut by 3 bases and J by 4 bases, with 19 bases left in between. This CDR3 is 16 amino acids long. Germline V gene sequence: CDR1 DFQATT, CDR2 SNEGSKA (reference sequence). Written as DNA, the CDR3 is TGCAGTGCTAGTGAGCCAAACGGAGGGTTAAATCAGCCCCAGCATTTT. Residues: CSASEPNGGLNQPQHF.

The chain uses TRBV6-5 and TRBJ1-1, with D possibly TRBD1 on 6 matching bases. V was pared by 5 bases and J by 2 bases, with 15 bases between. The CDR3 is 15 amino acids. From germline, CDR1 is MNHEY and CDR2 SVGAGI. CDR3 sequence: CASSMPGESNTEAFF. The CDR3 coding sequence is TGTGCCAGCAGTATGCCAGGGGAAAGTAACACTGAAGCTTTCTTT.

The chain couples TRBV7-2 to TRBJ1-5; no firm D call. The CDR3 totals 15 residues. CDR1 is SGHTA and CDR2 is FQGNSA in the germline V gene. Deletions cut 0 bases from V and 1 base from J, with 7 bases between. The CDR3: CASSLAFGSNQPQHF. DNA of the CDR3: TGTGCCAGCAGCTTAGCGTTTGGCAGCAATCAGCCCCAGCATTTT.